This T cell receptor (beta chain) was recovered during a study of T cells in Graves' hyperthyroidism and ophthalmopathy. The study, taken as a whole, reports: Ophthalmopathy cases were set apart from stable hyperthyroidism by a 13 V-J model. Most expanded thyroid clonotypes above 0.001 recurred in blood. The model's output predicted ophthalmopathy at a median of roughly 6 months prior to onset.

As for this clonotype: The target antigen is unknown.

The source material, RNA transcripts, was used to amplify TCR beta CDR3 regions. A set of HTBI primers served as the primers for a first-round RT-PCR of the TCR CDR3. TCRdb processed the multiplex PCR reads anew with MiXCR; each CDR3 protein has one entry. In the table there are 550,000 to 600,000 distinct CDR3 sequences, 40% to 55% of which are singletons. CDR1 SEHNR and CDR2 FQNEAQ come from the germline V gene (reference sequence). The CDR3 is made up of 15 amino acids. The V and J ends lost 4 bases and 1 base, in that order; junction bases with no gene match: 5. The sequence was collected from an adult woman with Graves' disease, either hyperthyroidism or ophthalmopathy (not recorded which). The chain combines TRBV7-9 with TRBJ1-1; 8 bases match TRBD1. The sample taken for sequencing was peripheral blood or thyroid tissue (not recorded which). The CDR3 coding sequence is TGTGCCAGCAGCTCCACAGGGGGGAGGAACACTGAAGCTTTCTTT. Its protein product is CASSSTGGRNTEAFF. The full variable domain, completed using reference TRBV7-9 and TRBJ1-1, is DTGVSQNPRHKITKRGQNVTFRCDPISEHNRLYWYRQTLGQGPEFLTYFQNEAQLEKSRLLSDRFSAERPKGSFSTLEIQRTEQGDSAMYLCASSSTGGRNTEAFFGQGTRLTVV.